These 29 T cell receptor beta chains originate from one sample sequenced in a study of blood T cell repertoires in COVID-19. The data were produced by immunoSEQ multiplex PCR, yet TCRdb's version contains in-frame clones alone and is incomplete. The sample has more than 85,000 clones, around nine tenths seen once. The sample was peripheral blood. All receptors derive from a human donor with COVID-19, enrolled during active disease. The donor label of this sample is uncertain.

The gene calls are TRBV6-6 and TRBJ1-3; TRBD1 matches 7 bases. Germline CDR1 and CDR2: MNHNY and SVGAGI (reference sequence). The CDR3 length is 14 residues. V dropped 5 bases and J dropped 6; count of bases not matched to a gene: 7. The CDR3 bases are TGTGCCAGCAGTAAAGGGGACAGTCTAAACACCATATATTTT. This gives the protein CASSKGDSLNTIYF.

The CDR3 region has the DNA TGTGCCAGCATCTCGACAGGGTGGTCCTACGAGCAGTACTTC. This codes for CASISTGWSYEQYF. V and J are TRBV6-5 and TRBJ2-7, with 7 nucleotides matching TRBD1. This CDR3 spans 14 amino acids. CDR1 is MNHEY, CDR2 SVGAGI, per germline. The ends lost 7 bases at V and 1 base at J; junction bases unmatched: 7.

J is TRBJ2-3 and V is TRBV7-2; 7 bases match TRBD2. This CDR3 spans 15 amino acids. V dropped 2 bases and J dropped 1; count of bases not matched to a gene: 3. Per the germline V gene, CDR1 is SGHTA and CDR2 is FQGNSA. The CDR3 coding sequence is TGTGCCAGCAGCTTATGGGCGGGGGGCACAGATACGCAGTATTTT. Translating it yields CASSLWAGGTDTQYF.

V is TRBV18 and J is TRBJ2-2, with D possibly TRBD2 on 7 matching bases. V lost 1 base and J 4 bases, leaving 13 bases between the germline ends. This CDR3 is 16 amino acids long. The germline V gene has CDR1 KGHSH and CDR2 LQKENI. This CDR3 reads CASSPQQGGSTGELFF. The DNA of the CDR3 is TGTGCCAGCTCACCACAACAGGGCGGGAGCACCGGGGAGCTGTTTTTT.

The chain carries TRBV5-1 and TRBJ2-5, with unresolved D. Trimming took 6 bases from V and 1 from J, leaving 10 bases between them. Germline V gives CDR1 SGHRS, CDR2 YFSETQ. The CDR3 sequence is 13 residues long. CDR3 region: CASKGRGQETQYF. The CDR3 DNA follows: TGCGCCAGCAAAGGTCGCGGCCAAGAGACCCAGTACTTC.

The genes are TRBV27 and TRBJ1-2; TRBD1 matches at 9 bases. The V segment lost 2 bases and the J segment 4 bases; nucleotides outside the gene matches: 8. The CDR3 runs 16 residues. In germline, CDR1 is MNHEY, CDR2 SMNVEV (reference sequence). The CDR3 DNA reads TGTGCCAGCAGTTTACAAGACAGGGGGATCCCCTATGGCTACACCTTC. It codes for CASSLQDRGIPYGYTF.

The chain recombines TRBV12-3 or TRBV12-4 with TRBJ1-1; TRBD1 matches 7 bases. Losses at the gene ends were 3 bases for V and 4 bases for J; bases not matched to a gene: 2. The CDR3 covers 13 residues. In nucleotides, the CDR3 is TGTGCCAGCAGTTTGACAGGGCTCACTGAAGCTTTCTTT. It codes for CASSLTGLTEAFF.

This chain uses TRBV28 with TRBJ1-1, with D tentatively TRBD1 (6 bases). The CDR3 totals 12 residues. From germline, CDR1 is MDHEN and CDR2 SYDVKM. V was clipped by 10 bases and J by 1 base, with 10 bases between them. In DNA form, the CDR3 reads TGTGCCATCGGGACAAGGAACACTGAAGCTTTCTTT. Amino acid sequence: CAIGTRNTEAFF.

The chain recombines TRBV5-1 with TRBJ1-4; D remains unclear. The CDR3 totals 13 residues. Trimming left V 1 base short and J 3 bases short, with 4 bases between. Germline-derived CDR1 and CDR2 are SGHRS and YFSETQ. Here the CDR3 reads CASSLPSNEKLFF. CDR3 bases: TGCGCCAGCAGCTTGCCATCTAATGAAAAACTGTTTTTT. The complete variable domain, with remaining parts taken from reference TRBV5-1 and TRBJ1-4, reads KAGVTQTPRYLIKTRGQQVTLSCSPISGHRSVSWYQQTPGQGLQFLFEYFSETQRNKGNFPGRFSGRQFSNSRSEMNVSTLELGDSALYLCASSLPSNEKLFFGSGTQLSVL.

The chain is built from TRBV7-9 and TRBJ2-2, with D possibly matching TRBD1 (6 bases). V shed 5 bases and J shed 4 bases, with 8 bases lying between them. CDR3 size: 13 residues. CDR1 SEHNR and CDR2 FQNEAQ come from the germline V gene (reference sequence). CDR3 sequence: CASSEQGTGELFF. CDR3 sequence (DNA): TGTGCCAGCAGCGAACAGGGCACCGGGGAGCTGTTTTTT.

The chain couples TRBV5-1 to TRBJ1-1, with D perhaps matching TRBD1 (5 bases). This CDR3 has 16 residues. CDR1 and CDR2 from the germline V gene are SGHRS and YFSETQ. V was clipped by 1 base and J by 5 bases, with 18 bases between them. The CDR3 DNA reads as TGCGCCAGCAGCTTGAGGCCAGGGCGAGTTGAAACTGAAGCTTTCTTT. It codes for CASSLRPGRVETEAFF.

This clone came up a few times. The chain carries TRBV7-9 and TRBJ1-2; 7 bases match TRBD1. Trimming took 3 bases from V and 3 from J; bases not matched to a gene: 1. This CDR3 contains 13 residues. Germline V gene sequence: CDR1 SEHNR, CDR2 FQNEAQ (reference sequence). The CDR3 DNA follows: TGTGCCAGCAGCTTTACAGGGGACTATGGCTACACCTTC. It specifies CASSFTGDYGYTF.

This clone was seen a single time. The rearrangement joins TRBV7-9 to TRBJ2-7, with a weak D call TRBD1 (5 bases). This CDR3 comprises 13 residues. From germline, CDR1 is SEHNR and CDR2 FQNEAQ (reference sequence). Between the trimmed V and J ends, which lost 5 bases and 1 base, there was a span of 9 bases. The chain's CDR3 is CASSPAGSYEQYF. The CDR3 DNA reads as TGTGCCAGCAGCCCGGCAGGGTCCTACGAGCAGTACTTC.

This chain links TRBV19 with TRBJ2-1; 11 nucleotides agree with TRBD2. Losses at the gene ends were 6 bases for V and 6 bases for J; bases not matched to a gene: 19. Germline values: CDR1 LNHDA, CDR2 SQIVND (reference sequence). The CDR3 runs 19 residues. The CDR3 region is CASSPGASGRPLGSNEQFF. The DNA for the CDR3 is TGTGCCAGTAGCCCTGGGGCTAGCGGGAGGCCGCTAGGGAGCAATGAGCAGTTCTTC.

The V and J genes are TRBV2 and TRBJ2-5, with D perhaps matching TRBD1 (6 bases). V lost 7 bases, J lost 2 bases, and 17 bases lay in between. Germline CDR1 reads SNHLY; CDR2 reads FYNNEI. The CDR3 totals 15 residues. In DNA form, the CDR3 reads TGTGCCAGCAACCACCGAACAGGGTTTCAAGAGACCCAGTACTTC. Translating gives CASNHRTGFQETQYF.

V is TRBV9 and J is TRBJ1-1; D ambiguous. This CDR3 region has 11 residues. V was pared by 4 bases and J by 5 bases, with 6 bases between. Germline CDR1 is SGDLS and CDR2 is YYNGEE. The CDR3 reads CASSPGTEAFF. In DNA form, the CDR3 reads TGTGCCAGCAGCCCCGGTACTGAAGCTTTCTTT.

This chain joins TRBV3-1 (or the pseudogene TRBV3-2) and TRBJ2-3, with 7 bases identical to TRBD1. Looked up from germline, CDR1 is LGHDT and CDR2 is YNNKEL (reference sequence). The CDR3 sequence is 17 residues long. J lost 2 bases, V lost 3 bases, and 11 bases had no gene match. The DNA for the CDR3 is TGTGCCAGCAGCCATGCGTCCCGGGACAGCTCCACAGATACGCAGTATTTT. Protein product: CASSHASRDSSTDTQYF.

The rearrangement links TRBV15 to TRBJ1-5; unclear D gene. The V end lost 0 bases, the J end lost 6 bases, and 6 bases lay between the germline ends. The CDR3 loop spans 13 amino acids. Germline CDR1 reads LNHNV; CDR2 reads YYDKDF (reference sequence). In nucleotides, the CDR3 is TGTGCCACCAGCAGAGATATTAGTCAGCCCCAGCATTTT. Protein product: CATSRDISQPQHF.

This chain connects TRBV3-1 (or the pseudogene TRBV3-2) to TRBJ2-1; the D is unclear. CDR1 is LGHDT, CDR2 YNNKEL, per germline (reference sequence). The length of the CDR3 is 13 residues. V lost 0 bases, J lost 6 bases, and 6 bases lay in between. The CDR3 reads CASSQDPGNEQFF. As DNA, the CDR3 is TGTGCCAGCAGCCAAGATCCCGGCAATGAGCAGTTCTTC.

A remark on this clone: The sample has other DNA sequences that encode this CDR3 too. This chain uses TRBV12-3 or TRBV12-4 with TRBJ2-5; possible D gene TRBD1, 6 bases. Deletions cut 6 bases from V and 5 bases from J, with 7 bases between. The CDR3 has 11 residues. CDR3 nucleotide sequence: TGTGCCAGCAGGGGGGCGGAGACCCAGTACTTC. It codes for CASRGAETQYF.

The genes are TRBV19 and TRBJ2-1; TRBD2 aligns across 9 bases. Losses at the gene ends were 6 bases for V and 5 bases for J; bases not matched to a gene: 5. The CDR3 runs to 14 residues. Germline CDR1 and CDR2: LNHDA and SQIVND (reference sequence). This CDR3 is CASRPSGVNNEQFF. The CDR3 DNA is TGTGCCAGTAGGCCTAGCGGGGTGAACAATGAGCAGTTCTTC.

This clone came up a few times. In DNA, the CDR3 is TGTGCCAGCAATACCGGGACCGGGGGTGGCTACACCTTC. As protein: CASNTGTGGGYTF. V gene TRBV19 combines with J gene TRBJ1-2, with D perhaps TRBD1 (5 bases). Deletions cut 9 bases from V and 7 bases from J, with 18 bases between. This CDR3 spans 13 amino acids. In germline, CDR1 is LNHDA, CDR2 SQIVND (reference sequence).

J is TRBJ1-5 and V is TRBV25-1; the match to TRBD1 covers 7 bases. J lost 3 bases, V lost 3 bases, and 5 bases had no gene match. CDR3 length: 15 amino acids. The germline gives CDR1 MGHDK, CDR2 SYGVNS. The CDR3 is CASSESGTVNQPQHF. In DNA, the CDR3 is TGTGCCAGCAGTGAGTCGGGGACAGTCAATCAGCCCCAGCATTTT.

This chain joins TRBV6-1 and TRBJ1-1, with D possibly TRBD1 on 5 matching bases. V was shortened by 2 bases and J by 3 bases, with 13 bases between the two germline ends. The germline CDR1 and CDR2 sequences are MNHNS and SASEGT. There are 15 residues in the CDR3. The CDR3 reads CASSELGTGDTEAFF. CDR3 DNA sequence: TGTGCCAGCAGTGAATTAGGGACGGGGGACACTGAAGCTTTCTTT.

The V and J genes are TRBV6-5 and TRBJ1-1, with D tentatively TRBD1 (5 bases). With 6 bases removed from V and 1 base from J, the gap between germline ends came to 15 bases. This CDR3 has 15 amino acids. Germline V CDR1 and CDR2: MNHEY, SVGAGI. For the CDR3, the DNA is TGTGCCAGCAGCCTCCGGGGGTCCGCGAACACTGAAGCTTTCTTT. Translating it yields CASSLRGSANTEAFF.

This clone was seen a few times. This sequence joins TRBV15 and TRBJ2-6; D remains unclear. Germline loops: CDR1 LNHNV, CDR2 YYDKDF (reference sequence). The CDR3 is 13 residues long. Trimming left V 6 bases short and J 2 bases short, with 5 bases between. CDR3 region: CATRSTGANVLTF. The DNA for the CDR3 is TGTGCCACCAGGAGTACTGGGGCCAACGTCCTGACTTTC.

The J gene is TRBJ1-1, the V gene TRBV5-5; the match to TRBD1 covers 8 bases. CDR3 length equals 16 residues. Looked up from germline, CDR1 is SGHKS and CDR2 is YYEKEE (reference sequence). With V trimmed by 0 bases and J by 1 base, 5 bases remained unmatched. The CDR3 nucleotides are TGTGCCAGCAGCTTGGTCGTCAGGGGGCCGAACACTGAAGCTTTCTTT. Protein product: CASSLVVRGPNTEAFF.

This clone has just one count. This chain uses TRBV4-2 with TRBJ2-5, with TRBD2 identical over 12 bases. Germline assignment: CDR1 LGHNA and CDR2 YNFKEQ. CDR3 length: 15 amino acids. The J segment lost 1 base and the V segment lost 5 bases, leaving 2 bases of the junction unmatched. CDR3 amino acids: CASSRLAGAQETQYF. The DNA of the CDR3 is TGTGCCAGCAGCAGACTAGCGGGAGCCCAAGAGACCCAGTACTTC.

This chain connects TRBV11-1 to TRBJ2-4; a weak D match, TRBD2 (6 bases). CDR1 SGHAT and CDR2 FQDESV come from the germline V gene (reference sequence). The CDR3 has 16 amino acids. The ends were cut back, 1 base at V and 2 bases at J, with 12 bases in the middle. The CDR3, as DNA: TGTGCCAGCAGCTTAGAAGGCGGGGTACCCAAAAACATTCAGTACTTC. Protein product: CASSLEGGVPKNIQYF.